Listed below are T cell receptor beta chains from one sample, sequenced in a study of CD8 T cells in Susac syndrome. Via MiXCR, TCRdb re-called the immunoSEQ multiplex PCR reads, giving one row per CDR3 protein. The repertoire holds more than 70,000 distinct CDR3 sequences, approximately 94% seen once, with 0.52% in the top ten. Sequenced material: CD8+ T cells from PBMCs. These receptors came from a human donor with Susac syndrome. Each CDR3 is given with its conserved first and last residue. Each record gives: J gene, clone size, D gene, V gene, CDR3 protein, CDR3 DNA. A D gene is named only where the DNA matches it firmly. Size tells how often a clone was seen (once, few, many) or the class of an expanded clone, and some rows leave it out.

>TRBJ1-4|-|-|TRBV30
CAWSVKPGGRRVSTNEKLFF
TGTGCCTGGAGTGTAAAGCCCGGAGGCCGCCGGGTCTCAACTAATGAAAAACTGTTTTTT
>TRBJ2-5|-|TRBD2|TRBV7-2
CASSPSRGAGETQYF
TGTGCCAGCAGCCCATCGCGGGGGGCGGGAGAGACCCAGTACTTC
>TRBJ2-1|-|-|TRBV27
CASSPRQSNEQFF
TGTGCCAGCAGTCCCAGACAGAGCAATGAGCAGTTCTTC
>TRBJ1-2|-|TRBD1|TRBV27
CASSSGQGLANYGYTF
TGTGCCAGCAGTTCGGGACAGGGTCTTGCTAACTATGGCTACACCTTC
>TRBJ2-5|-|-|TRBV9
CASSVGQGIGETQYF
TGTGCCAGCAGCGTAGGGCAGGGTATAGGAGAGACCCAGTACTTC
>TRBJ2-1|-|TRBD2|TRBV20-1
CSARRGSGNEQFF
TGCAGTGCTAGGCGGGGGTCCGGCAATGAGCAGTTCTTC
>TRBJ1-2|-|-|TRBV29-1
CSAAPPGPGGYTF
TGCAGCGCCGCTCCCCCCGGGCCAGGAGGCTACACCTTC
>TRBJ2-7|-|-|TRBV13
CASSLGQEYEQYF
TGTGCCAGCAGCTTAGGACAGGAATACGAGCAGTACTTC
>TRBJ2-1|-|TRBD2|TRBV24-1
CATSDLYGGAGNEQFF
TGTGCCACCAGTGATTTGTACGGGGGGGCCGGCAATGAGCAGTTCTTC
>TRBJ2-3|once|TRBD2|TRBV20-1
CSTVTSGGASSTDTQYF
TGCAGTACTGTTACTAGCGGGGGGGCGAGTAGCACAGATACGCAGTATTTT
>TRBJ2-2|-|-|TRBV28
CASVGPEGGKTYTGELFF
TGTGCCAGCGTGGGGCCGGAGGGAGGAAAAACTTACACCGGGGAGCTGTTTTTT
>TRBJ2-1|-|TRBD1|TRBV3-1
CASSQGQGAENEQFF
TGTGCCAGCAGCCAAGGACAGGGGGCGGAGAATGAGCAGTTCTTC
>TRBJ2-7|-|-|TRBV6-6
CASTDRSYEQYF
TGTGCCAGCACGGATCGGTCCTACGAGCAGTACTTC
>TRBJ1-1|-|-|TRBV9
CASSPRTEAFF
TGTGCCAGCAGCCCCCGGACAGAAGCTTTCTTT
>TRBJ2-5|-|-|TRBV5-1
CASSFRETQYF
TGTGCCAGCAGTTTCAGGGAGACCCAGTACTTC
>TRBJ2-1|-|TRBD2|TRBV9
CASSVEGLVYNEQFF
TGTGCCAGCAGCGTAGAGGGACTAGTATACAATGAGCAGTTCTTC
>TRBJ1-1|-|-|TRBV12-3/TRBV12-4
CASSARPANTEAFF
TGTGCCAGCAGTGCGCGGCCAGCTAACACTGAAGCTTTCTTT
>TRBJ2-7|-|TRBD1|TRBV3-1
CASERRPGQVYEQYF
TGTGCCAGCGAACGCCGGCCGGGACAGGTCTACGAGCAGTACTTC
>TRBJ1-2|-|-|TRBV21-1
CASSYQGYGYTF
TGTGCCAGCAGCTACCAGGGCTATGGCTACACCTTC
>TRBJ2-3|-|TRBD2|TRBV11-2
CASSPSGGPVSTDTQYF
TGTGCCAGCAGCCCTAGCGGGGGGCCGGTTAGCACAGATACGCAGTATTTT
>TRBJ2-7|-|TRBD1|TRBV12-5
CASGRDRGMGEQYF
TGTGCTAGTGGCCGGGACAGGGGGATGGGGGAGCAGTACTTC
>TRBJ2-5|-|TRBD2|TRBV6-1
CASSELAVGVVETQYF
TGTGCCAGCAGCGAGCTAGCGGTGGGAGTGGTGGAGACCCAGTACTTC
>TRBJ2-7|-|-|TRBV4-1
CASSQDLSYEQYF
TGCGCCAGCAGCCAAGATCTATCCTACGAGCAGTACTTC
>TRBJ2-7|-|-|TRBV9
CASSVGDGKYEQYF
TGTGCCAGCAGCGTAGGGGACGGGAAATACGAGCAGTACTTC
>TRBJ1-2|-|-|TRBV9
CASGETRGGYTF
TGTGCCAGCGGCGAGACCAGAGGTGGCTACACCTTC
>TRBJ2-7|-|-|TRBV4-1
CASSHPGSSYEQYF
TGCGCCAGCAGCCACCCCGGGTCTTCCTACGAGCAGTACTTC
>TRBJ1-3|-|-|TRBV4-1
CASNQETGSGNTIYF
TGCGCCAGCAATCAAGAAACGGGTTCTGGAAACACCATATATTTT
>TRBJ2-3|-|-|TRBV28
CASEPPGNTDTQYF
TGTGCCAGCGAGCCCCCCGGGAACACAGATACGCAGTATTTT
>TRBJ2-7|-|-|TRBV10-2
CASCFGTSSYEQYF
TGCGCCAGCTGTTTCGGGACATCCTCCTACGAGCAGTACTTC
>TRBJ2-2|-|TRBD1|TRBV11-1
CASSWDRTGELFF
TGTGCCAGCAGCTGGGACAGAACCGGGGAGCTGTTTTTT
>TRBJ1-1|-|-|TRBV5-4
CASSLDERHRGTEAFF
TGTGCCAGCAGCTTGGACGAGCGGCACCGCGGGACTGAAGCTTTCTTT
>TRBJ1-6|-|-|TRBV7-9
CASSSNLQPPLHF
TGTGCCAGCAGCTCAAACTTGCAGCCACCCCTCCACTTT
>TRBJ2-3|-|-|TRBV20-1
CSARTAEGRTDTQYF
TGCAGTGCTCGGACCGCAGAGGGACGGACAGATACGCAGTATTTT
>TRBJ2-7|-|TRBD1|TRBV7-7
CASSSQGACRFGRYEQYF
TGTGCCAGCAGCTCCCAGGGGGCATGCAGGTTCGGCCGCTACGAGCAGTACTTC
>TRBJ2-5|-|-|TRBV5-1
CASSLVLASFQETQYF
TGCGCCAGCAGCTTGGTGTTAGCGAGCTTCCAAGAGACCCAGTACTTC
>TRBJ2-6|-|TRBD2|TRBV2
CASSRTSGGSGANVLTF
TGTGCCAGCAGCCGGACTAGCGGGGGAAGTGGGGCCAACGTCCTGACTTTC